This T cell receptor (beta chain) was obtained from a study of CD8+ T cells in alopecia areata (dated by TCRdb to the late 2010s). With regard to the full study: The treated patients, all with moderate-to-severe alopecia areata, were enrolled in an open-label pilot trial of oral tofacitinib given at 5 to 10 mg twice daily. The RNA source kit depended on sample type: the PAXgene miRNA kit for fixed scalp, the miRNeasy kit for PBMCs, and the RNeasy kit for mouse skin. Scalp clonality was compared among normal scalp (n=4), patchy alopecia areata scalp (n=8), and alopecia totalis/universalis scalp (n=8). Amplification of TCRbeta CDR3 regions was done by immunoSEQ multiplex PCR using 35 Vbeta forward primers and 13 Jbeta reverse primers. Scalp tissue and sorted CD4+ and CD8+ peripheral blood T cells from patchy and totalis/universalis alopecia areata patients and from healthy controls were covered by human TCRbeta sequencing. To study T cell clonal expansion in alopecia areata, the researchers applied high-throughput TCRbeta sequencing to both the C3H/HeJ mouse model and human patients. Disease severity in treated patients was measured with the SALT score, which quantifies the percentage of affected scalp surface area. Patients on tofacitinib were biopsied at baseline and after 4 and 24 weeks of treatment, and several of the patients also had a later scalp biopsy. Tofacitinib was given for 6 to 18 months, followed by 6 months of follow-up off drug to assess delayed response and recurrence. General conclusions and limits of the study: Tofacitinib significantly decreased scalp clonality and the number of expanded CD8+ clones among the top 100 scalp clones. The treated cohort was small, with a single nonresponder, so links between baseline CD8+ expansion and response need larger studies. Unlike mouse skin, which is dominated by gammadelta T cells, normal human skin has resident alphabeta T cells that are also sequenced, and this complicates analysis of the scalp TCR repertoire. During tofacitinib treatment, many expanded lesional clones stuck around in both scalp and blood, and this persistence may partly explain why relapse happens after treatment is stopped. Compared with mice, TCR sequences shared between patients were less clear, possibly partly because of HLA diversity across the patient population. Compared with normal scalp, lesional scalp had higher clonality and more expanded CD8+ clones, particularly in alopecia totalis/universalis, a pattern that suggests antigenic drive.

This sample's time point label indicates: less than 30 weeks on oral tofacitinib. This specimen's treatment or condition label, interpreted: oral pan-JAK inhibitor, 5-10 mg twice daily. From alopecia areata patients, peripheral blood was collected along with lesional scalp punch biopsies. PBMCs were isolated by density centrifugation and stained for CD3, CD4 and CD8, and CD4+ and CD8+ T cells were sorted on a FACSAria. Comment on this clone: The antigen it recognizes is unknown. There are no base qualities to consult, and no much larger clone falls within one base.

Libraries were prepared through the immunoSEQ multiplex PCR assay. RNA was extracted from all samples and reverse transcribed into cDNA, which served as template for TCR sequencing. First-strand cDNA was synthesized using SuperScript III with a 2:1 mix of oligo-dT and random hexamers. A synthetic immune receptor repertoire was used to measure amplification bias, and any remaining bias was corrected computationally. Per the authors' processing: Raw reads were preprocessed to remove errors, and CDR3 was defined by IMGT conventions from the conserved cysteine to phenylalanine. Clonality was computed by normalizing Shannon entropy by log2 of the number of productive unique TCRs and subtracting the result from 1. Scalp TCRbeta sequences were cross-referenced with sorted blood CD4 and CD8 repertoires so that the CD4 or CD8 identity of scalp clones could be inferred. TCRdb carries this immuneACCESS record with in-frame sequences only. Its versions omit some clonotypes, under half of them owing to an unresolved V gene in the studies checked, with the rest unexplained. That table is the source of V, J and clone size, and D and trimming were worked out from the DNA. The sample table records some 200,000 clones; over 45% of these occur just once. The top ten hold under 7% of the sample.

For this chain, trimming is 0 bases at the V end and 6 bases at the J end, and the number of junction bases without a gene match is 8. The germline V gene yields SGHVS for CDR1 and FNYEAQ for CDR2. The CDR3 covers 15 residues, taking in both the cysteine and the phenylalanine. The kept DNA is CDR3 alone, 45 bases in frame from the first base. The receptor's source is a human donor with alopecia areata. This specimen was CD4+ T cells sorted from blood, taken at week 24, from a patient treated with tofacitinib. The chain joins TRBV7-6 to TRBJ2-7, with 7 middle bases fitting TRBD2. The base sequence is TGTGCCAGCAGCTTAGCGGTCGCGGGAGTGGGCGAGCAGTACTTC. It encodes CASSLAVAGVGEQYF.